This T cell receptor beta chain originates from a study of PD-L1 blockade in urothelial cancer (dated 2017 in TCRdb). With respect to the entire study: Therapy was started around 2014 for all patients, and atezolizumab 1,200 mg was administered intravenously every 3 weeks. Twenty-five of 29 patients were identified as males with urothelial cancer of bladder origin, and a prior smoking history was reported by 18 of 29 patients. An ECOG performance status of 0 or 1 was recorded for the patients, and 0 to 3 prior chemotherapy regimens had been received by the patients. Blood samples were analyzed at two time points: 3 weeks after treatment start (second dose) and 6 weeks after treatment start. Blood samples gave a median of approximately 150,000 T cells and approximately 80,000 unique TCRs, with a median clonality of 0.080. The study, an exploratory multi-omic analysis, examined somatic, immune and clinical correlates of response to PD-L1 blockade with atezolizumab in urothelial cancer. Pretreatment tumor samples, along with matched peripheral blood serially collected before and after atezolizumab treatment, were subjected to TCR sequencing. Durable clinical benefit meant progression-free survival longer than 6 months, and TCR features were also tested against progression-free and overall survival. In the same patients, whole exome sequencing and RNA sequencing of pretreatment tumors were performed in addition to TCR sequencing. Ten or so patients reached durable clinical benefit, while 20 or so patients did not. Pretreatment blood TCR-seq was available for fewer than 30 patients, at least one posttreatment blood collection was obtained for 25 or so patients, and tumor TCR-seq was available for 25 or so patients.

Spanning cysteine to phenylalanine, the CDR3 consists of 13 amino acids. Here the CDR3 DNA is all that survives: 39 bases in frame from base 1. V and J are truncated by 4 bases and 4 bases respectively, leaving an intervening sequence of 8 bases. In the germline V gene, CDR1 corresponds to SGHAT and CDR2 to FQNNGV. This clone was counted a few times. No cognate antigen has been identified for it. There are no base qualities to consult, and no much larger clone falls within one base. Each PCR received spiked-in synthetic TCR analog templates so that absolute template abundance could be estimated from read counts. The immunoSEQ assay used bias-controlled V and J gene primers to amplify TCRbeta CDR3 regions from genomic DNA. Rearranged TCRbeta segments were sequenced at approximately 20X coverage. As for how the authors treated the data: Sequencing errors were corrected by clustering, and CDR3s were annotated against IMGT so that V, D and J genes could be assigned. Only productive TCRbeta rearrangements were used in downstream analyses, excluding out-of-frame or stop-codon sequences. Clonality was calculated as one minus the Shannon entropy normalized by the log of the number of unique productive sequences. Clones differing between time points or between blood and tumor were identified by Fisher's exact test with Benjamini-Hochberg correction at adjusted p below 0.01. Here the immuneACCESS table is served through TCRdb, limited to in-frame sequences with V and J called. Missing clones are a known gap in these copies; in checked studies unresolved V genes cover under half, and the rest lacks a known reason. V and J calls and clone size come straight from that table; D and trimming were deduced from the DNA. The sample data list 85,000 to 100,000 clones, and 90% of these were observed just once. The ten largest clones take up more than 8% of the sample.

The cohort included under 35 patients with locally advanced or metastatic urothelial carcinoma who were treated at Memorial Sloan Kettering on a trial protocol. Peripheral blood mononuclear cells were collected from each patient pretreatment and during treatment, giving between 1 and 8 total time points per patient. The Qiagen DNeasy Blood extraction kit was used to purify genomic DNA from total PBMCs and tumor samples. PBMCs were collected pretreatment and during treatment, and were isolated and stored as previously described. Findings and caveats that apply to the study as a whole: Because the sample size was small (n of about 30) and many of the analyses were exploratory, the results are meant to be hypothesis-generating. Greater expansion of tumor-associated TCR clones in peripheral blood 3 weeks after the start of treatment was observed in patients with durable benefit (n of about 21, p = 0.022). A pretreatment peripheral blood TCR clonality below the median was linked to improved progression-free and overall survival.

The TCR comes from a man aged 55 to 69 with urothelial cancer. The chain is encoded by TRBV11-2 joined to TRBJ1-3, with a tentative D gene TRBD1 over 6 matching bases. Here the sequenced sample was PBMCs, taken around atezolizumab (anti-PD-L1) treatment. The CDR3 in this case is CASSSDSGNTIYF. In nucleotides, the sequence is TGTGCCAGCAGCTCGGACAGCGGAAACACCATATATTTT. Beyond the CDR3, the reference TRBV11-2 and TRBJ1-3 genes provide the residues; the full variable domain reads: EAGVAQSPRYKIIEKRQSVAFWCNPISGHATLYWYQQILGQGPKLLIQFQNNGVVDDSQLPKDRFSAERLKGVDSTLKIQPAKLEDSAVYLCASSSDSGNTIYFGEGSWLTVV.